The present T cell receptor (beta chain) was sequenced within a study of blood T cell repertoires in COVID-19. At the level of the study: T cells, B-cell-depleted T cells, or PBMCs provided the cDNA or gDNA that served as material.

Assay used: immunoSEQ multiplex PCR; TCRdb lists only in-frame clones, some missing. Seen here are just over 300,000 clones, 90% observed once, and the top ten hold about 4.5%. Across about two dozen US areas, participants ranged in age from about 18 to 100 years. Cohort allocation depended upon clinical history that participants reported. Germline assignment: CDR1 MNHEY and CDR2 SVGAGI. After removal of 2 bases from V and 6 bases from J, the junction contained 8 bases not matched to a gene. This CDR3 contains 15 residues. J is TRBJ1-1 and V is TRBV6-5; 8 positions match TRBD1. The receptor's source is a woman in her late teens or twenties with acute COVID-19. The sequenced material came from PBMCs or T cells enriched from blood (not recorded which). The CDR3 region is CASSYRAGGSAEAFF. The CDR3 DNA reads TGTGCCAGCAGTTACCGTGCAGGGGGCAGCGCTGAAGCTTTCTTT.